What follows are 28 T cell receptor beta chains derived from one specimen sequenced in a study of cytomegalovirus exposure and HLA in healthy donors. Researchers ran the PCR with 60 Vbeta and 13 Jbeta primers. Libraries were prepared by immunoSEQ multiplex PCR; TCRdb keeps only in-frame clonotypes and omits some of them. Counted here are around 130,000 clones, approximately 84% occurring once; the ten biggest clones make up 2.5% to 3%. The sequenced sample was PBMCs. The receptor source for this set is a boy between 2 and 15 years old in good health and CMV-seronegative.

The chain combines TRBV7-9 with TRBJ2-5; maybe TRBD2 (5 bases). V lost 0 bases and J lost 5, with 13 bases in between. There are 15 residues in the CDR3. Germline CDR1 is SEHNR and CDR2 is FQNEAQ (reference sequence). The CDR3 DNA reads TGTGCCAGCAGCTTAGCCTCTCGGACTGGTGAGACCCAGTACTTC. Translating gives CASSLASRTGETQYF.

The chain combines TRBV5-4 with TRBJ1-1, with unresolved D. The CDR3 covers 13 residues. Germline assignment: CDR1 SGHNT and CDR2 YYREEE (reference sequence). V lost 0 bases and J 1 base, leaving 4 bases between the germline ends. The CDR3 here is CASSLAGNTEAFF. CDR3 DNA sequence: TGTGCCAGCAGCTTGGCGGGGAACACTGAAGCTTTCTTT. The variable domain in full, with the rest retrieved from reference TRBV5-4 and TRBJ1-1, is ETGVTQSPTHLIKTRGQQVTLRCSSQSGHNTVSWYQQALGQGPQFIFQYYREEENGRGNFPPRFSGLQFPNYSSELNVNALELDDSALYLCASSLAGNTEAFFGQGTRLTVV.

Note on this clone: Other nucleotide sequences in the sample specify the same CDR3. The chain links TRBV9 to TRBJ1-1, with D unresolved. Germline CDR1 SGDLS, CDR2 YYNGEE. This CDR3 contains 14 residues. Trimming took off 0 bases at V and 0 bases at J, with 6 bases between the two ends. The CDR3 coding sequence is TGTGCCAGCAGCGTAGCCGGGTTGAACACTGAAGCTTTCTTT. Its protein is CASSVAGLNTEAFF. Drawing the rest from reference TRBV9 and TRBJ1-1, the complete variable domain is DSGVTQTPKHLITATGQRVTLRCSPRSGDLSVYWYQQSLDQGLQFLIQYYNGEERAKGNILERFSAQQFPDLHSELNLSSLELGDSALYFCASSVAGLNTEAFFGQGTRLTVV.

The chain combines TRBV30 with TRBJ1-1; tentatively, D is TRBD1 (5 bases). The CDR3 consists of 14 residues. Germline V gene sequence: CDR1 GTSNPN, CDR2 SVGIG (reference sequence). V lost 4 bases, J lost 1 base, and 13 bases lay in between. Written as DNA, the CDR3 is TGTGCCTGGAATATCCAGGGAGGGAACACTGAAGCTTTCTTT. Protein product: CAWNIQGGNTEAFF.

This clone showed up just once. CDR3 loop: CASSESYGRGNQPQHF. CDR3 nucleotide sequence: TGCGCCAGCAGTGAGTCATACGGCAGGGGAAATCAGCCCCAGCATTTT. The chain combines TRBV10-1 with TRBJ1-5; D might be TRBD1 (6 bases). This CDR3 has 16 residues. Trimming removed 0 bases at V and 4 bases at J, with 13 bases between. The germline gives CDR1 WNHNN, CDR2 SYGVQD (reference sequence).

The CDR3 spells CASSPVGQGKNEAFF. In DNA, the CDR3 is TGTGCCAGCTCACCAGTAGGACAGGGAAAAAACGAAGCTTTCTTT. The chain links TRBV18 to TRBJ1-1; 8 bases align to TRBD1. J gave up 8 bases and V 2 bases, and 10 bases lay outside the gene matches. Germline-derived CDR1 and CDR2 are KGHSH and LQKENI. The CDR3 covers 15 residues.

The chain combines TRBV25-1 with TRBJ2-6; 9 bases map to TRBD1. The germline gives CDR1 MGHDK, CDR2 SYGVNS. This CDR3 region has 18 residues. V gave up 3 bases and J gave up 0 bases; unmatched junction bases: 6. The CDR3 DNA sequence: TGTGCCAGCAGTGACCTGACAGGGGGGACCTCTGGGGCCAACGTCCTGACTTTC. It translates to CASSDLTGGTSGANVLTF.

This clone was counted a single time. The chain couples TRBV6-4 to TRBJ2-3; possible D gene TRBD2, 6 bases. Trimming removed 5 bases from V and 13 bases from J, with 19 bases in between. Germline V lookup: CDR1 MRHNA, CDR2 SNTAGT. The length of the CDR3 is 13 residues. This chain's CDR3 is CASSWQPGDGKYF. The CDR3 bases are TGTGCCAGCAGTTGGCAGCCGGGGGACGGGAAGTATTTT.

This clone was seen more than once but under ten times. The rearrangement joins TRBV7-2 to TRBJ2-6; a possible D gene is TRBD2 (7 bases). With 5 bases removed from V and 0 bases from J, the gap between germline ends came to 14 bases. This CDR3 is built from 17 residues. Germline V gives CDR1 SGHTA, CDR2 FQGNSA. CDR3 sequence: CASSLRGGSSGANVLTF. The DNA of the CDR3 is TGTGCCAGCAGCCTAAGGGGGGGGAGCTCTGGGGCCAACGTCCTGACTTTC.

CDR3 residues: CASSVVRGIETGELFF. For the CDR3, the DNA is TGTGCCAGCAGCGTAGTAAGGGGGATAGAAACCGGGGAGCTGTTTTTT. The gene calls are TRBV9 and TRBJ2-2, with D perhaps matching TRBD1 (6 bases). The CDR3 totals 16 residues. Germline V gene data show CDR1 as SGDLS and CDR2 as YYNGEE. With 0 bases removed from V and 5 bases from J, the gap between germline ends came to 14 bases. The variable domain in full, completed from reference TRBV9 and TRBJ2-2, reads DSGVTQTPKHLITATGQRVTLRCSPRSGDLSVYWYQQSLDQGLQFLIQYYNGEERAKGNILERFSAQQFPDLHSELNLSSLELGDSALYFCASSVVRGIETGELFFGEGSRLTVL.

This clone showed up just a few times. This chain joins TRBV2 and TRBJ1-1; 7 nucleotides match TRBD1. The ends lost 6 bases at V and 1 base at J; junction bases unmatched: 8. Germline CDR1 is SNHLY and CDR2 is FYNNEI. The CDR3 covers 15 residues. The CDR3 loop is CASREPRQGNTEAFF. The CDR3, as DNA: TGTGCCAGCAGGGAACCTAGACAGGGGAACACTGAAGCTTTCTTT. The entire variable domain, with the rest obtained from reference TRBV2 and TRBJ1-1, is as follows: EPEVTQTPSHQVTQMGQEVILRCVPISNHLYFYWYRQILGQKVEFLVSFYNNEISEKSEIFDDQFSVERPDGSNFTLKIRSTKLEDSAMYFCASREPRQGNTEAFFGQGTRLTVV.

The chain couples TRBV6-5 to TRBJ1-4, with D possibly matching TRBD1 (5 bases). The V end was cut by 6 bases, the J end by 5 bases, with 13 bases between. CDR3 length: 14 residues. Germline CDR1 reads MNHEY; CDR2 reads SVGAGI. Here the CDR3 DNA reads TGTGCCAGCAGGAAGGGGATGTTAAATGAAAAACTGTTTTTT. Its translation: CASRKGMLNEKLFF.

The genes are TRBV6-1 and TRBJ2-2, with D tentatively TRBD1 (5 bases). V was trimmed by 3 bases and J by 5 bases, leaving 22 bases between them. This CDR3 is 18 amino acids long. Germline-derived CDR1 and CDR2 are MNHNS and SASEGT. The CDR3 sequence: CASSDPSRQGVETGELFF. CDR3 DNA sequence: TGTGCCAGCAGTGACCCAAGTAGGCAGGGTGTTGAGACCGGGGAGCTGTTTTTT.

This clone turned up a few times. The chain has TRBV11-1 and TRBJ2-5; maybe TRBD1 (6 bases). The CDR3 is made up of 14 amino acids. Trimming took off 5 bases at V and 5 bases at J, with 15 bases between the two ends. CDR1 and CDR2 from the germline V gene are SGHAT and FQDESV (reference sequence). In nucleotides, the CDR3 is TGTGCCAGCAGCGACACAGGGTTGTTGGAGACCCAGTACTTC. Translation: CASSDTGLLETQYF.

The chain recombines TRBV19 with TRBJ1-1; TRBD1 aligns across 9 bases. Germline-derived CDR1 and CDR2 are LNHDA and SQIVND (reference sequence). There are 15 residues in the CDR3. The V segment lost 1 base and the J segment 4 bases; nucleotides outside the gene matches: 4. The CDR3 nucleotides read TGTGCCAGTAGTATAGTGGGACAGGGATTCACTGAAGCTTTCTTT. This encodes CASSIVGQGFTEAFF.

The genes are TRBV6-6 and TRBJ1-5; the match to TRBD1 covers 8 bases. Germline trimming cut 6 bases from V and 4 bases from J; bases unmatched to any gene: 2. This CDR3 contains 13 residues. CDR1 is MNHNY, CDR2 SVGAGI, per germline (reference sequence). The CDR3 reads CASRRDRNQPQHF. CDR3 DNA: TGTGCCAGCAGACGGGACAGGAATCAGCCCCAGCATTTT.

This clone has a single count. This chain links TRBV5-5 with TRBJ1-4; D possibly corresponds to TRBD1 (5 bases). The CDR3 covers 15 residues. Trimming stripped 2 bases from V and 4 bases from J, with 12 bases between. Germline V gene data show CDR1 as SGHKS and CDR2 as YYEKEE (reference sequence). The CDR3 loop is CASSFTGFSNEKLFF. DNA for the CDR3: TGTGCCAGCAGCTTCACAGGTTTTAGTAATGAAAAACTGTTTTTT.

The chain has TRBV5-1 and TRBJ2-1, with TRBD2 matching 8 bases. CDR1 and CDR2 (germline): SGHRS, YFSETQ. The CDR3 length is 14 residues. V dropped 6 bases and J dropped 8; count of bases not matched to a gene: 10. The CDR3, as DNA: TGCGCCAGCACCGGCGGGGGGCCCTTGGATGAGCAGTTCTTC. Amino acid sequence: CASTGGGPLDEQFF.

The rearrangement uses TRBV5-1 and TRBJ2-1; perhaps TRBD2 as D (6 bases). V shed 4 bases and J shed 0 bases, with 17 bases lying between them. The CDR3 loop spans 17 amino acids. Germline V gives CDR1 SGHRS, CDR2 YFSETQ. CDR3 residues: CASSPTGTLSSYNEQFF. CDR3 in DNA: TGCGCCAGCAGCCCTACCGGGACTCTGAGCTCCTACAATGAGCAGTTCTTC. The entire variable domain, with the rest obtained from reference TRBV5-1 and TRBJ2-1, is as follows: KAGVTQTPRYLIKTRGQQVTLSCSPISGHRSVSWYQQTPGQGLQFLFEYFSETQRNKGNFPGRFSGRQFSNSRSEMNVSTLELGDSALYLCASSPTGTLSSYNEQFFGPGTRLTVL.

This chain uses TRBV30 with TRBJ1-4; possibly TRBD1 for D (5 bases). Trimming shortened V by 0 bases and J by 8 bases, and 10 bases separated the two germline ends. The CDR3 extends over 13 amino acids. Germline V gene lookup returns CDR1 GTSNPN and CDR2 SVGIG (reference sequence). CDR3 bases: TGTGCCTGGAGTGTAAGGGGTGGCGAAAAACTGTTTTTT. Its translation is CAWSVRGGEKLFF.

The chain couples TRBV30 to TRBJ1-1, with D possibly being TRBD1 (6 bases). Germline CDR1 reads GTSNPN; CDR2 reads SVGIG (reference sequence). There are 14 residues in the CDR3. V lost 4 bases, J lost 2 bases, and 14 bases lay in between. In nucleotides, the CDR3 is TGTGCCTGGACGACAGGTCTAGGCAACACTGAAGCTTTCTTT. Its translation: CAWTTGLGNTEAFF.

The chain carries TRBV18 and TRBJ1-1, with D perhaps TRBD1 (5 bases). V was shortened by 6 bases and J by 1 base, with 12 bases between the two germline ends. The CDR3 covers 14 residues. Looked up from germline, CDR1 is KGHSH and CDR2 is LQKENI. The CDR3: CASSPGPSNTEAFF. The CDR3 coding sequence is TGTGCCAGCTCTCCAGGGCCCTCGAACACTGAAGCTTTCTTT.

The chain has TRBV9 and TRBJ2-5; TRBD1 might be the D (5 bases). Germline assignment: CDR1 SGDLS and CDR2 YYNGEE. Trimming removed 0 bases from V and 2 bases from J, with 11 bases in between. The CDR3 has 15 amino acids. CDR3 loop: CASSVEGRAQETQYF. In nucleotides, the CDR3 is TGTGCCAGCAGCGTAGAGGGCAGGGCACAAGAGACCCAGTACTTC.

This sequence joins TRBV4-1 and TRBJ1-3, with TRBD1 as a possible D gene (6 bases). The CDR3 is 16 amino acids. Germline assignment: CDR1 MGHRA and CDR2 YSYEKL. Trimming cost V 4 bases and J 0 bases, with 13 bases left between them. Written as DNA, the CDR3 is TGCGCCAGCAGCCGGAACAGGGACTACTCTGGAAACACCATATATTTT. This codes for CASSRNRDYSGNTIYF.

The rearrangement joins TRBV2 to TRBJ1-3; 7 positions match TRBD1. There are 14 residues in the CDR3. V shed 6 bases, J shed 2 bases, and the junction held 4 bases outside the gene matches. CDR1 and CDR2 from the germline V gene are SNHLY and FYNNEI. The CDR3 nucleotides are TGTGCCAGCAGCGGGACAGCCCCTGGAAACACCATATATTTT. Its protein product is CASSGTAPGNTIYF.

The V gene is TRBV7-3, the J gene TRBJ2-2, with a weak D call TRBD2 (5 bases). This CDR3 contains 14 residues. V lost 0 bases, J lost 4 bases, and 6 bases lay in between. Germline loops: CDR1 SGHTA, CDR2 FQGTGA. The CDR3 nucleotides are TGTGCCAGCAGCTTAACAGGACTCACCGGGGAGCTGTTTTTT. Amino acid sequence: CASSLTGLTGELFF.

The chain joins TRBV6-6 to TRBJ1-6; 7 nucleotides match TRBD1. The CDR3 contains 16 residues. CDR1 MNHNY and CDR2 SVGAGI come from the germline V gene (reference sequence). After removal of 6 bases from V and 5 bases from J, the junction contained 10 bases not matched to a gene. CDR3 in amino acids: CASSLHRDSNNSPLHF. The DNA of the CDR3 is TGTGCCAGCAGCCTCCACCGGGACAGTAATAATTCACCCCTCCACTTT.

Only one count was recorded for this clone. J is TRBJ1-2 and V is TRBV25-1, with D possibly matching TRBD1 (6 bases). Trimming stripped 2 bases from V and 4 bases from J, with 8 bases between. The CDR3 runs to 13 residues. Germline V gives CDR1 MGHDK, CDR2 SYGVNS. CDR3 DNA sequence: TGTGCCAGCAGTGAAAGGGGGGGCTATGGCTACACCTTC. It codes for CASSERGGYGYTF.